This T cell receptor (beta chain) emerged from a study of PD-1 blockade in mismatch repair-deficient tumors. Study-level background: Enrolled 2013-2016, patients had progressing, pretreated mismatch repair-deficient cancers of 12 to 13 types. General observations from the study: After pembrolizumab, tumor-resident clones rose rapidly, then generally contracted before radiologic responses.

Assay: immunoSEQ multiplex PCR; the TCRdb copy retains only in-frame clones and omits some. This table holds 38,000 or so clones, roughly 81% found once. The germline V gene has CDR1 MNHNS and CDR2 SASEGT. V was clipped by 6 bases and J by 10 bases; unmatched bases: 6. The CDR3 has 13 amino acids. For this clone: What it recognizes is unknown.

Material: peripheral blood, obtained about 81 weeks after starting pembrolizumab. V gene TRBV6-1 combines with J gene TRBJ1-6; the match to TRBD1 covers 7 bases. The sequence was collected from an adult with mismatch repair-deficient cancer. CDR3 in amino acids: CASSRDRVSPLHF. The DNA for the CDR3 is TGTGCCAGCAGCCGCGACAGGGTATCACCCCTCCACTTT.